Described below is a single T cell receptor (beta chain) sequence and its context. The entry originates in a study of blood T cell repertoires in COVID-19. On the study more broadly: The analysed material was cDNA or gDNA that came from T cells, B-cell-depleted T cells, or PBMCs.

V was pared by 3 bases and J by 4 bases, with 7 bases between. CDR1 and CDR2 (germline): LGHDT, YNNKEL (reference sequence). The CDR3 covers 12 residues. Authors' data handling: Reference gene primer amplification in the assay estimated nucleated cell counts. The repertoire was sequenced with immunoSEQ multiplex PCR; TCRdb's copy has only in-frame clones and lacks some. From that table come the V and J calls and clone size; the DNA was used to work out D and trimming. In the table there are 45,000 to 65,000 clones, roughly nine tenths of which are singletons. The gene calls are TRBV3-1 (or the pseudogene TRBV3-2) and TRBJ2-7, with D unresolved. Sequences were obtained from peripheral blood. This TCR was recovered from a human donor in a cohort sampled during active COVID-19. The CDR3 bases are TGTGCCAGCAGCCAGACGGGTTACGAGCAGTACTTC. Encoded protein: CASSQTGYEQYF.